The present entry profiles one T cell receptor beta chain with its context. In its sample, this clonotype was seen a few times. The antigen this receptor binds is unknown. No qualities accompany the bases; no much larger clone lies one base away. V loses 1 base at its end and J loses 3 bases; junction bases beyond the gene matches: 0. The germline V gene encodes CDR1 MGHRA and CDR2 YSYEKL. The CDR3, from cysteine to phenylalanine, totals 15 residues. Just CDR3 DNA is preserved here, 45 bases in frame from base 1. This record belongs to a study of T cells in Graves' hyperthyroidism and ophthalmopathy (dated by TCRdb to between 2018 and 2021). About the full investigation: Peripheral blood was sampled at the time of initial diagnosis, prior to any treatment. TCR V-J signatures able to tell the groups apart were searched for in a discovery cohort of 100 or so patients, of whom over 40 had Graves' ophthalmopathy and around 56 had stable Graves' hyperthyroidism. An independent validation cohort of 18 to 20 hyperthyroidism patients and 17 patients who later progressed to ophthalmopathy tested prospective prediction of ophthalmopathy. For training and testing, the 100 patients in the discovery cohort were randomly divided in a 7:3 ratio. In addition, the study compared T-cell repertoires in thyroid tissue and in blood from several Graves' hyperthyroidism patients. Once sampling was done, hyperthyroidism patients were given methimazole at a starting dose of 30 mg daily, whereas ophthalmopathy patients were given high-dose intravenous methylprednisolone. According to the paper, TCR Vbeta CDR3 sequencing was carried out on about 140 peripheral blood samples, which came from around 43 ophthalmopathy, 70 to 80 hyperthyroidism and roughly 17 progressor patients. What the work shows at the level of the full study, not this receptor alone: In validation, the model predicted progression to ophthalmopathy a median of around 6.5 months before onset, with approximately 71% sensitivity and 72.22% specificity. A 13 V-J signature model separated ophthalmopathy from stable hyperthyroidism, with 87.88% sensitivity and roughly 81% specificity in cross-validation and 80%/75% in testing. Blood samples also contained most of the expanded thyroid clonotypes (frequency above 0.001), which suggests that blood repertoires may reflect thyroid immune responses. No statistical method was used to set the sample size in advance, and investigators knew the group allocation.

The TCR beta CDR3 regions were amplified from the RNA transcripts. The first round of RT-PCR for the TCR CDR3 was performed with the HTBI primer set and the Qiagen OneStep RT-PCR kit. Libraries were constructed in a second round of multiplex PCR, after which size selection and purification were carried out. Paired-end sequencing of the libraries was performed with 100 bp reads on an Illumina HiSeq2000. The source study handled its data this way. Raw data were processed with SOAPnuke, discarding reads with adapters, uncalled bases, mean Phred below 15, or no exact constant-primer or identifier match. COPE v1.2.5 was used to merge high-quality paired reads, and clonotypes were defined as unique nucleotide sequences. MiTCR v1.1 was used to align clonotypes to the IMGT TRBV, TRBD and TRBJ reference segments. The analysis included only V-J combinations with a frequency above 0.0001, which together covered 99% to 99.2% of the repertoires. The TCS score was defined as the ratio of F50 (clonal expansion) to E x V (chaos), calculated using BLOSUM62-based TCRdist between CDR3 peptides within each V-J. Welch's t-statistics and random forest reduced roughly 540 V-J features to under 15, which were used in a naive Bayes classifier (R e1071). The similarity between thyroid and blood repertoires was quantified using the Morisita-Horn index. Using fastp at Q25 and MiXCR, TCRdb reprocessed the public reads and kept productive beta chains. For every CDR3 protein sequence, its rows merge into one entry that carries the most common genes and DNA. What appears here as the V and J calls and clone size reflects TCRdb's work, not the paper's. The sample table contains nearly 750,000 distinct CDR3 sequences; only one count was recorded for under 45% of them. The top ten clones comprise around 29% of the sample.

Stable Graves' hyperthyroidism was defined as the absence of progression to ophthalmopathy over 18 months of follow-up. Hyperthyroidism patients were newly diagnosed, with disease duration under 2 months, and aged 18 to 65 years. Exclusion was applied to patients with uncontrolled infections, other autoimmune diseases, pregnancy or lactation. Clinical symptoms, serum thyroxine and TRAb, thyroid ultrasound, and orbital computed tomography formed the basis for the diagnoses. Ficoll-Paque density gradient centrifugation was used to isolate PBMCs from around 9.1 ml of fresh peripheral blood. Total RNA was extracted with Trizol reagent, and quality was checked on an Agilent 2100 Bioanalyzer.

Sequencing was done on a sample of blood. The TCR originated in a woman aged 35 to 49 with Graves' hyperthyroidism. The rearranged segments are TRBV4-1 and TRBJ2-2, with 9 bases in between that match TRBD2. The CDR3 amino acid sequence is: CASSQGGGDTGELFF. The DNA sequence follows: TGCGCCAGCAGCCAAGGCGGGGGGGACACCGGGGAGCTGTTTTTT.